The source of this TCR beta chain is a study of vaccination effects on CD4 cells after COVID-19. As for the study in general: Two-dose vaccination with either BNT162b2 or mRNA-1273 was given to the participants.

ViraFEST expansion of antigen-specific CD4+ T cells with viral peptide pools preceded sequencing. With more than 9 days of culture completed, CD4+ T cells were isolated. Negative nucleocapsid antibody tests before and after vaccination confirmed no previous SARS-CoV-2 infection. Cultures got half-medium changes with IL-2 on days 3 and 7. The CDR3 consists of 15 residues. The V and J ends lost 1 base and 2 bases, in that order; junction bases with no gene match: 3. The germline V gene has CDR1 SGHDT and CDR2 YYEEEE. Regarding this clone: Its antigen is unidentified.

Study findings and constraints: Cross-reactivity toward common cold coronaviruses was confined to only 1 of 255 vaccine-induced clones in healthy vaccinees. Convalescent patients numbered few in the study; early post-infection timepoints were missing entirely.

Assay: immunoSEQ multiplex PCR; the TCRdb copy retains only in-frame clones and omits some. The repertoire includes tens of thousands of clones, roughly 73% of them detected once, and approximately 23% sits in the top ten. The source is a human donor who received a COVID-19 vaccine. This specimen consisted of CD4+ T cells from PBMCs cultured with HCoV-NL63 spike peptides, obtained before COVID-19 vaccination. The chain employs TRBV5-6 and TRBJ2-3; 8 nucleotides align to TRBD2. CDR3 sequence (DNA): TGTGCCAGCAGCTTGACGGGGGGGTACACAGATACGCAGTATTTT. Its protein product is CASSLTGGYTDTQYF.